A selection of T cell receptor beta chains follows, all from one sample in a study of OX40 agonist ivuxolimab in advanced cancers. The data were produced by immunoSEQ multiplex PCR, yet TCRdb's version contains in-frame clones alone and is incomplete. The sample lists fewer than 85,000 clones, around four fifths occurring once. The material sequenced was CD4+ or CD8+ T cells sorted from blood, taken in a trial of the OX40 agonist ivuxolimab. Receptor source: an adult with an advanced solid tumor such as melanoma, head and neck, liver or kidney cancer. The CDR3 runs from the conserved cysteine through the conserved F or W. Each record gives: CDR3 length, V gene, D gene, J gene, clone size, CDR3 protein, CDR3 DNA. D genes are given only for firm matches. The listing skips clone size in some rows; elsewhere it reads once, few, many or a size class.

CDR3 length: 15
V gene: TRBV27
D gene: .
J gene: TRBJ1-5
clone size: .
CDR3 protein: CASSLGAGDNQPQHF
CDR3 DNA: TGTGCCAGCAGTTTAGGCGCAGGGGACAATCAGCCCCAGCATTTT

CDR3 length: 16
V gene: TRBV11-3
D gene: .
J gene: TRBJ2-2
clone size: .
CDR3 protein: CASSFSAGIGAGELFF
CDR3 DNA: TGTGCCAGCAGCTTTTCGGCGGGGATCGGGGCCGGGGAGCTGTTTTTT

CDR3 length: 14
V gene: TRBV5-6
D gene: TRBD1
J gene: TRBJ1-5
clone size: .
CDR3 protein: CASSSTGGNQPQHF
CDR3 DNA: TGTGCCAGCAGCTCGACAGGGGGCAATCAGCCCCAGCATTTT

CDR3 length: 15
V gene: TRBV6-1
D gene: .
J gene: TRBJ2-3
clone size: .
CDR3 protein: CASKSQGGVADTQYF
CDR3 DNA: TGTGCCAGCAAATCCCAGGGGGGTGTTGCAGATACGCAGTATTTT

CDR3 length: 14
V gene: TRBV30
D gene: TRBD1
J gene: TRBJ1-1
clone size: .
CDR3 protein: CAWSAGDRVTEAFF
CDR3 DNA: TGTGCCTGGAGTGCAGGGGACAGAGTGACTGAAGCTTTCTTT

CDR3 length: 13
V gene: TRBV2
D gene: TRBD2
J gene: TRBJ2-5
clone size: .
CDR3 protein: CASSPGLAETQYF
CDR3 DNA: TGTGCCAGCAGCCCCGGACTAGCGGAGACCCAGTACTTC

CDR3 length: 17
V gene: TRBV4-2
D gene: .
J gene: TRBJ1-2
clone size: .
CDR3 protein: CASSQDTGWEANYGYTF
CDR3 DNA: TGTGCCAGCAGCCAAGATACCGGATGGGAAGCTAACTATGGCTACACCTTC

CDR3 length: 16
V gene: TRBV5-1
D gene: .
J gene: TRBJ2-2
clone size: .
CDR3 protein: CASSPQSGMNTGELFF
CDR3 DNA: TGCGCCAGCAGCCCCCAGTCGGGTATGAACACCGGGGAGCTGTTTTTT

CDR3 length: 15
V gene: TRBV5-4
D gene: .
J gene: TRBJ2-3
clone size: .
CDR3 protein: CASSLGGGTTDTQYF
CDR3 DNA: TGTGCCAGCTCCTTAGGGGGGGGGACCACAGATACGCAGTATTTT

CDR3 length: 16
V gene: TRBV4-2
D gene: .
J gene: TRBJ1-1
clone size: few
CDR3 protein: CASSQGVGPAGTEAFF
CDR3 DNA: TGTGCCAGCAGCCAAGGCGTGGGACCTGCGGGCACTGAAGCTTTCTTT

CDR3 length: 14
V gene: TRBV30
D gene: .
J gene: TRBJ1-2
clone size: .
CDR3 protein: CAWSVRDQRGATAF
CDR3 DNA: TGTGCCTGGAGTGTCCGGGACCAACGCGGGGCTACCGCCTTC

CDR3 length: 12
V gene: TRBV7-2
D gene: TRBD2
J gene: TRBJ2-5
clone size: .
CDR3 protein: CASSPIAGDRYF
CDR3 DNA: TGTGCCAGCAGCCCAATAGCGGGGGACCGGTACTTC

CDR3 length: 14
V gene: TRBV11-2
D gene: TRBD1
J gene: TRBJ1-4
clone size: .
CDR3 protein: CASSRTGLYEKLFF
CDR3 DNA: TGTGCCAGCAGCCGGACAGGCTTATACGAAAAACTGTTTTTT

CDR3 length: 15
V gene: TRBV7-9
D gene: .
J gene: TRBJ2-3
clone size: .
CDR3 protein: CASSFQRGDGDTQYF
CDR3 DNA: TGTGCCAGCAGCTTCCAGAGGGGGGATGGGGATACGCAGTATTTT

CDR3 length: 11
V gene: TRBV30
D gene: .
J gene: TRBJ2-7
clone size: .
CDR3 protein: CAWSNNYEQYF
CDR3 DNA: TGTGCCTGGAGTAATAACTACGAGCAGTACTTC

CDR3 length: 14
V gene: TRBV6-5
D gene: TRBD1
J gene: TRBJ2-7
clone size: .
CDR3 protein: CASSPDRGRREQYF
CDR3 DNA: TGTGCCAGCAGTCCCGACAGGGGACGACGCGAGCAGTACTTC

CDR3 length: 14
V gene: TRBV6-5
D gene: .
J gene: TRBJ1-4
clone size: .
CDR3 protein: CASSYSWGSKLLFF
CDR3 DNA: TGTGCCAGCAGTTACTCTTGGGGGAGCAAGCTACTGTTTTTT

CDR3 length: 15
V gene: TRBV5-4
D gene: TRBD1
J gene: TRBJ1-6
clone size: .
CDR3 protein: CASSDRGIRVSPLHF
CDR3 DNA: TGTGCCAGCAGCGACAGGGGTATCAGAGTTTCACCCCTCCACTTT

CDR3 length: 15
V gene: TRBV18
D gene: TRBD1
J gene: TRBJ2-2
clone size: .
CDR3 protein: CASSPGTGGTGELFF
CDR3 DNA: TGTGCCAGCTCCCCCGGGACAGGCGGAACCGGGGAGCTGTTTTTT

CDR3 length: 13
V gene: TRBV5-1
D gene: .
J gene: TRBJ1-2
clone size: .
CDR3 protein: CASSLERERGYTF
CDR3 DNA: TGCGCCAGCAGCTTGGAACGGGAGAGAGGCTACACCTTC

CDR3 length: 15
V gene: TRBV6-5
D gene: .
J gene: TRBJ1-1
clone size: once
CDR3 protein: CASSYSSQGRSGAFF
CDR3 DNA: TGTGCCAGCAGTTACTCGTCCCAGGGGAGGAGTGGAGCTTTCTTT

CDR3 length: 15
V gene: TRBV7-2
D gene: .
J gene: TRBJ2-3
clone size: .
CDR3 protein: CASNVWGVAGDTQYF
CDR3 DNA: TGTGCCAGCAACGTTTGGGGGGTTGCTGGGGATACGCAGTATTTT

CDR3 length: 15
V gene: TRBV2
D gene: TRBD1
J gene: TRBJ2-2
clone size: few
CDR3 protein: CASNARQGATGELFF
CDR3 DNA: TGTGCCAGCAACGCCAGACAGGGAGCCACCGGGGAGCTGTTTTTT

CDR3 length: 16
V gene: TRBV5-1
D gene: TRBD1
J gene: TRBJ2-1
clone size: .
CDR3 protein: CASSLSPGQGDNEQFF
CDR3 DNA: TGCGCCAGCAGCCTATCACCGGGACAGGGGGACAATGAGCAGTTCTTC

CDR3 length: 15
V gene: TRBV4-2
D gene: .
J gene: TRBJ1-2
clone size: .
CDR3 protein: CASSQDEGRWRGYTF
CDR3 DNA: TGTGCCAGCAGCCAAGACGAGGGAAGATGGCGAGGCTACACCTTC

CDR3 length: 13
V gene: TRBV7-3
D gene: TRBD1
J gene: TRBJ2-7
clone size: .
CDR3 protein: CASSWGQGYEQYF
CDR3 DNA: TGTGCCAGCAGCTGGGGACAGGGCTACGAGCAGTACTTC

CDR3 length: 14
V gene: TRBV6-6
D gene: .
J gene: TRBJ2-6
clone size: .
CDR3 protein: CASSSLSGANVLTF
CDR3 DNA: TGTGCCAGCAGTTCCCTTTCTGGGGCCAACGTCCTGACTTTC

CDR3 length: 16
V gene: TRBV7-3
D gene: TRBD2
J gene: TRBJ2-1
clone size: .
CDR3 protein: CASSLLGLARGYEQFF
CDR3 DNA: TGTGCCAGCAGCTTACTTGGACTAGCGAGAGGATATGAGCAGTTCTTC

CDR3 length: 14
V gene: TRBV2
D gene: TRBD1
J gene: TRBJ2-7
clone size: .
CDR3 protein: CASSGSGGTYEQYF
CDR3 DNA: TGTGCCAGCAGTGGATCAGGGGGCACGTACGAGCAGTACTTC

CDR3 length: 14
V gene: TRBV30
D gene: .
J gene: TRBJ1-3
clone size: .
CDR3 protein: CAWSVGVIRNTIYF
CDR3 DNA: TGTGCCTGGAGTGTGGGGGTTATAAGAAACACCATATATTTT

CDR3 length: 16
V gene: TRBV6-5
D gene: TRBD1
J gene: TRBJ2-7
clone size: .
CDR3 protein: CASSYSRTGEAYEQYF
CDR3 DNA: TGTGCCAGCAGTTACTCCCGGACAGGGGAAGCCTACGAGCAGTACTTC

CDR3 length: 17
V gene: TRBV21-1
D gene: .
J gene: TRBJ1-5
clone size: .
CDR3 protein: CASSNGPGAAPNQPQHF
CDR3 DNA: TGTGCCAGCAGCAATGGTCCTGGGGCAGCCCCAAATCAGCCCCAGCATTTT

CDR3 length: 16
V gene: TRBV11-2
D gene: .
J gene: TRBJ2-6
clone size: .
CDR3 protein: CASSTRRGAGANVLTF
CDR3 DNA: TGTGCCAGCAGCACCAGAAGGGGGGCCGGGGCCAACGTCCTGACTTTC

CDR3 length: 13
V gene: TRBV6-6
D gene: .
J gene: TRBJ2-7
clone size: .
CDR3 protein: CASKGRVSYEQYF
CDR3 DNA: TGTGCCAGCAAGGGCAGGGTCTCCTACGAGCAGTACTTC

CDR3 length: 14
V gene: TRBV19
D gene: TRBD1
J gene: TRBJ1-3
clone size: few
CDR3 protein: CASGDRGGGNTIYF
CDR3 DNA: TGTGCCAGTGGGGACAGGGGAGGCGGAAACACCATATATTTT

CDR3 length: 14
V gene: TRBV5-6
D gene: TRBD1
J gene: TRBJ2-7
clone size: .
CDR3 protein: CASSWTGRSYEQYF
CDR3 DNA: TGTGCCAGCAGCTGGACAGGCCGGTCCTACGAGCAGTACTTC

CDR3 length: 16
V gene: TRBV19
D gene: .
J gene: TRBJ1-5
clone size: .
CDR3 protein: CASSSAPGSKGQPQHF
CDR3 DNA: TGTGCCAGTAGTTCAGCCCCGGGCAGTAAAGGTCAGCCCCAGCATTTT

CDR3 length: 14
V gene: TRBV7-2
D gene: TRBD1
J gene: TRBJ2-3
clone size: .
CDR3 protein: CASRGRIGTDTQYF
CDR3 DNA: TGTGCCAGTAGGGGGCGCATCGGCACAGATACGCAGTATTTT

CDR3 length: 17
V gene: TRBV19
D gene: TRBD1
J gene: TRBJ1-5
clone size: few
CDR3 protein: CASSSYGTGAQNQPQHF
CDR3 DNA: TGTGCCAGTAGTTCTTACGGGACAGGGGCGCAAAATCAGCCCCAGCATTTT

CDR3 length: 14
V gene: TRBV7-9
D gene: .
J gene: TRBJ1-6
clone size: once
CDR3 protein: CASSLVGIYSPLHF
CDR3 DNA: TGTGCCAGCAGCTTAGTTGGGATTTATTCACCCCTCCACTTT

CDR3 length: 14
V gene: TRBV7-9
D gene: .
J gene: TRBJ1-2
clone size: few
CDR3 protein: CASSLLGSNYGYTF
CDR3 DNA: TGTGCCAGCAGCTTATTGGGGTCAAACTATGGCTACACCTTC

CDR3 length: 13
V gene: TRBV7-2
D gene: .
J gene: TRBJ2-7
clone size: .
CDR3 protein: CASSPGRLYEQYF
CDR3 DNA: TGTGCCAGCAGCCCGGGGCGACTTTACGAGCAGTACTTC

CDR3 length: 14
V gene: TRBV4-3
D gene: .
J gene: TRBJ2-1
clone size: .
CDR3 protein: CASSQGETPTGEFF
CDR3 DNA: TGCGCCAGCAGCCAAGGGGAAACCCCCACTGGGGAGTTCTTC

CDR3 length: 14
V gene: TRBV4-3
D gene: .
J gene: TRBJ1-2
clone size: once
CDR3 protein: CASSPLQAYYGYTF
CDR3 DNA: TGCGCCAGCAGCCCACTACAGGCCTACTATGGCTACACCTTC

CDR3 length: 17
V gene: TRBV7-8
D gene: TRBD2
J gene: TRBJ2-2
clone size: .
CDR3 protein: CASSPRAGGDTGGELFF
CDR3 DNA: TGTGCCAGCAGCCCTCGGGCGGGGGGTGATACTGGCGGGGAGCTGTTTTTT

CDR3 length: 12
V gene: TRBV25-1
D gene: .
J gene: TRBJ2-5
clone size: .
CDR3 protein: CASSGSGETQYF
CDR3 DNA: TGTGCCAGCAGCGGGTCTGGGGAGACCCAGTACTTC

CDR3 length: 16
V gene: TRBV27
D gene: TRBD1
J gene: TRBJ1-2
clone size: once
CDR3 protein: CASSLSGLGGGYGYTF
CDR3 DNA: TGTGCCAGCAGTTTATCGGGGTTAGGGGGCGGCTATGGCTACACCTTC

CDR3 length: 14
V gene: TRBV6-6
D gene: .
J gene: TRBJ2-1
clone size: once
CDR3 protein: CASSPTSERSEQFF
CDR3 DNA: TGTGCCAGCAGCCCCACATCGGAGAGGAGTGAGCAGTTCTTC

CDR3 length: 14
V gene: TRBV19
D gene: .
J gene: TRBJ2-2
clone size: .
CDR3 protein: CASSDQGNTGELFF
CDR3 DNA: TGTGCCAGTAGTGATCAGGGGAACACCGGGGAGCTGTTTTTT

CDR3 length: 15
V gene: TRBV6-1
D gene: .
J gene: TRBJ2-2
clone size: once
CDR3 protein: CASITPGLNTGELFF
CDR3 DNA: TGTGCCAGCATCACCCCGGGACTCAACACCGGGGAGCTGTTTTTT

CDR3 length: 15
V gene: TRBV27
D gene: TRBD1
J gene: TRBJ2-5
clone size: .
CDR3 protein: CASSKDRGAGETQYF
CDR3 DNA: TGTGCCAGCAGTAAAGACAGGGGGGCGGGAGAGACCCAGTACTTC

CDR3 length: 16
V gene: TRBV19
D gene: .
J gene: TRBJ1-2
clone size: .
CDR3 protein: CASTERAGQMNYGYTF
CDR3 DNA: TGTGCCAGTACCGAAAGAGCTGGACAGATGAACTATGGCTACACCTTC

CDR3 length: 18
V gene: TRBV5-4
D gene: TRBD1
J gene: TRBJ2-7
clone size: once
CDR3 protein: CASSLGTGIIMVAYEQYF
CDR3 DNA: TGTGCCAGCAGCTTGGGGACAGGGATTATTATGGTAGCCTACGAGCAGTACTTC

CDR3 length: 19
V gene: TRBV28
D gene: TRBD1
J gene: TRBJ2-7
clone size: .
CDR3 protein: CASSSGGQGGQGLTYEQYF
CDR3 DNA: TGTGCCAGCAGTTCGGGGGGACAGGGGGGACAAGGGCTCACGTACGAGCAGTACTTC